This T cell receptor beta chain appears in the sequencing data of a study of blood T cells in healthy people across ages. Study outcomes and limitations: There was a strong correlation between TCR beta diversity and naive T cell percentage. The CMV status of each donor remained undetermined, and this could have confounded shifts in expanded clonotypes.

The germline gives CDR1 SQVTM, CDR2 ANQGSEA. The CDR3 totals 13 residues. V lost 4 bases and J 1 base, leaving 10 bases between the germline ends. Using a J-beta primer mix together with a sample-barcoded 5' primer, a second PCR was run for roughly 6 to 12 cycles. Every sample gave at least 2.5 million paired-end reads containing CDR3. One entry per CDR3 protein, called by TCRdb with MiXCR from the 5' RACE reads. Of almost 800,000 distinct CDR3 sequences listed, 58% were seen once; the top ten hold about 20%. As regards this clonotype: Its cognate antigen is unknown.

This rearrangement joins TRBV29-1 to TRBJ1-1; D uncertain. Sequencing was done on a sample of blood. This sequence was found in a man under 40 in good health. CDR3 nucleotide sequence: TGCAGCGTTGCCGGGAGAGAGAACACTGAAGCTTTCTTT. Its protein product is CSVAGRENTEAFF.